This T cell receptor (beta chain) is from a study of T-cell reconstitution after alpha-beta-depleted transplantation in children. Unique molecular identifiers were incorporated during preparation of the TCRbeta library. Via MiXCR, TCRdb re-called the PCR reads, giving one row per CDR3 protein. The sample lists about 340,000 distinct CDR3 sequences, roughly 14% occurring once. The sample holds many counts of this clonotype. The sample here was PBMCs, taken from the stem cell graft. The TCR sequence derives from a human donor who donated a stem cell graft to a child with Fanconi anemia.

Written as DNA, the CDR3 is TGTGCCAGCAGCTTTACAACAAGCTCCTACAATGAGCAGTTCTTC. Amino acids: CASSFTTSSYNEQFF. The chain combines TRBV7-2 with TRBJ2-1, with no clear D. The germline CDR1 and CDR2 sequences are SGHTA and FQGNSA. The CDR3 is made up of 15 amino acids. The ends were cut back, 3 bases at V and 0 bases at J, with 9 bases in the middle.